This T cell receptor (beta chain) was documented in a study of shared clonotypes between healthy human individuals. Study-level results: The study generally estimated greater richness for naive than memory subsets.

The CDR3 covers 14 residues. Germline V gene lookup returns CDR1 SGDLS and CDR2 YYNGEE. Trimming shortened V by 0 bases and J by 8 bases, and 12 bases separated the two germline ends. As to this clone: The antigen is not known.

Using about 220 ng DNA, 30,000 to 35,000 T cell genomes, the sorted-subset replicate PCRs were run. The repertoire was sequenced with immunoSEQ multiplex PCR; TCRdb's copy has only in-frame clones and lacks some. Of 90,000 to 120,000 clones listed, about 70% are singletons. V and J are TRBV9 and TRBJ2-1; no reliable D call. The receptor comes from a woman between 25 and 40 years old in good health. The sequenced sample consisted of memory CD8+ T cells sorted from blood. Subset in this sample: CD45RO+ cells pooled with CCR7-negative TemRA cells. CDR3 region: CASSVVGSPDEQFF. As DNA, the CDR3 is TGTGCCAGCAGCGTAGTAGGATCCCCCGATGAGCAGTTCTTC.